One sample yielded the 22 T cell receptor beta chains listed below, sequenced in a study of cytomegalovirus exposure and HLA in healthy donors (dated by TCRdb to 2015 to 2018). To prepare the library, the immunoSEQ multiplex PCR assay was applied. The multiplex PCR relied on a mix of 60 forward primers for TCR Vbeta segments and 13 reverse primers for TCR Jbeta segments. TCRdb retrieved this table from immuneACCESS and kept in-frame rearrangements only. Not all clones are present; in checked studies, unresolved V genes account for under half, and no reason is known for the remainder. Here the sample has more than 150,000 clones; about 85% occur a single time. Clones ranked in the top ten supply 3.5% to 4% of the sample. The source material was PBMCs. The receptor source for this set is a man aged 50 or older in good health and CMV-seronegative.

Here the CDR3 DNA reads TGTGCCAGCAGTCCAGGATCTGGAAACACCATATATTTT. It specifies CASSPGSGNTIYF. The chain links TRBV7-9 to TRBJ1-3, with unresolved D. Trimming shortened V by 6 bases and J by 1 base, and 7 bases separated the two germline ends. The CDR3 is 13 residues long. Germline CDR1 reads SEHNR; CDR2 reads FQNEAQ (reference sequence).

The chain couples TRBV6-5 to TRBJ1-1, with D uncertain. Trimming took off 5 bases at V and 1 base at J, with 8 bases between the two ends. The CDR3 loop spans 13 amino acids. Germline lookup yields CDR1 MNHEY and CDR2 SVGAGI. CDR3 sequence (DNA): TGTGCCAGCAGTCCATTCGGGAACACTGAAGCTTTCTTT. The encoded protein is CASSPFGNTEAFF.

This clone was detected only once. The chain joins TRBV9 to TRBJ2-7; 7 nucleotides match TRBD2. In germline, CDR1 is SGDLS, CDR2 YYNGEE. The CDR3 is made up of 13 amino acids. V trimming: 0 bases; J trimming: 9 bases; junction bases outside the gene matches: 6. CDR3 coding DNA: TGTGCCAGCAGCGTAGGATCGGGGGGTGGGCAGTACTTC. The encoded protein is CASSVGSGGGQYF.

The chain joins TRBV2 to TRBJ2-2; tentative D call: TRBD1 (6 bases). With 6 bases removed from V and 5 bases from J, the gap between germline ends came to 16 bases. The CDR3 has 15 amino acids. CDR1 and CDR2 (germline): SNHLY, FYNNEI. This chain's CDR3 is CASSAQQGLTGELFF. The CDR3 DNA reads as TGTGCCAGCAGCGCCCAACAGGGTTTAACCGGGGAGCTGTTTTTT.

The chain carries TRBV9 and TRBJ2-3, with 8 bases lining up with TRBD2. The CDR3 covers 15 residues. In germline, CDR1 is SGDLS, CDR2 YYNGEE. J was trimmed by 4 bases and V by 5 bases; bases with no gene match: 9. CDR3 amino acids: CASSVSGVRADTQYF. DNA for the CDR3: TGTGCCAGCAGTGTTAGCGGGGTACGAGCAGATACGCAGTATTTT.

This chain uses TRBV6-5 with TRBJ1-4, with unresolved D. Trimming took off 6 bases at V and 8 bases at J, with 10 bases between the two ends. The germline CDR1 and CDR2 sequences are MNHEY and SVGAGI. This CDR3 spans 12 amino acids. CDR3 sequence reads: CASSQDSEKLFF. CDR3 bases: TGTGCCAGCAGCCAGGACTCAGAAAAACTGTTTTTT.

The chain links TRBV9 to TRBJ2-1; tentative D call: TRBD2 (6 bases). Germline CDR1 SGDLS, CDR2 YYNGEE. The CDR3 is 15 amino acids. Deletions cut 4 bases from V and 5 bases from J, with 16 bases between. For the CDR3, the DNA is TGTGCCAGCAGCCTCGGGAGCGGAGCTAACAATGAGCAGTTCTTC. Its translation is CASSLGSGANNEQFF.

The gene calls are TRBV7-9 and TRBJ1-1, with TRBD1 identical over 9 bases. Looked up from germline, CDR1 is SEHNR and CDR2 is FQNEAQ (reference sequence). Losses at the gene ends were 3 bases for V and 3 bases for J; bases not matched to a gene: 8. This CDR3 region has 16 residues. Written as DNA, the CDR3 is TGTGCCAGCAGCTTTAGGGGACAGGGCCCGGACACTGAAGCTTTCTTT. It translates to CASSFRGQGPDTEAFF.

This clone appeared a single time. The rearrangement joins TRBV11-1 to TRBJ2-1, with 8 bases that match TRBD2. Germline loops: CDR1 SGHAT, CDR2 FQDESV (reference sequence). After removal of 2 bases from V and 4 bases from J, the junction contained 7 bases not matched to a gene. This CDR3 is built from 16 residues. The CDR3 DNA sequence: TGTGCCAGCAGCTTAATTCTGGCGGGGGGTTACAATGAGCAGTTCTTC. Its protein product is CASSLILAGGYNEQFF.

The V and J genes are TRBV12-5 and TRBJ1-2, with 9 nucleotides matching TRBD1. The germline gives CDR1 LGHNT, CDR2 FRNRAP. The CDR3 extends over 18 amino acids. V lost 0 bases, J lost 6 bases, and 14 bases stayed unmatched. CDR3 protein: CASGLVIAGQGWYHGYTF. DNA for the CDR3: TGTGCTAGTGGTTTGGTAATCGCGGGACAGGGTTGGTATCATGGCTACACCTTC.

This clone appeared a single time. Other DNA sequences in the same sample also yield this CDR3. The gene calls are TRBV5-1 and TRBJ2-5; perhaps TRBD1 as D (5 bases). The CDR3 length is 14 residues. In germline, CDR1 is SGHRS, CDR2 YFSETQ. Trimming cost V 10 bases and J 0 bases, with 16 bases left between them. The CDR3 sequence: CASSPGQYQETQYF. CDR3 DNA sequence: TGCGCCTCCAGCCCCGGACAATACCAAGAGACCCAGTACTTC. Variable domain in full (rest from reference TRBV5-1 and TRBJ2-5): KAGVTQTPRYLIKTRGQQVTLSCSPISGHRSVSWYQQTPGQGLQFLFEYFSETQRNKGNFPGRFSGRQFSNSRSEMNVSTLELGDSALYLCASSPGQYQETQYFGPGTRLLVL.

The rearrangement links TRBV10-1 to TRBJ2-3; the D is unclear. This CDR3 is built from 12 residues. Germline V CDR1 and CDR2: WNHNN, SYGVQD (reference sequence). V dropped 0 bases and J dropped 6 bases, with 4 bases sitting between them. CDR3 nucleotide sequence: TGCGCCAGCAGTGAGTCGACTGATACGCAGTATTTT. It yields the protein CASSESTDTQYF.

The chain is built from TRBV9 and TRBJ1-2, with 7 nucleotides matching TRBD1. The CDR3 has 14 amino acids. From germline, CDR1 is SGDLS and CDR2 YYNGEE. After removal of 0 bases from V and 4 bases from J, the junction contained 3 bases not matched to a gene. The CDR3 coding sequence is TGTGCCAGCAGCGTAGAAGCAGGGGGCTATGGCTACACCTTC. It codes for CASSVEAGGYGYTF.

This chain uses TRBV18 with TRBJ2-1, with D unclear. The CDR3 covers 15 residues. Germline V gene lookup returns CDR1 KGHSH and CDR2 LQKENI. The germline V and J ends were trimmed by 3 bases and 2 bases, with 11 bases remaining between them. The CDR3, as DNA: TGTGCCAGCTCACCCCTGCAGGCCGCCTACAATGAGCAGTTCTTC. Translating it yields CASSPLQAAYNEQFF.

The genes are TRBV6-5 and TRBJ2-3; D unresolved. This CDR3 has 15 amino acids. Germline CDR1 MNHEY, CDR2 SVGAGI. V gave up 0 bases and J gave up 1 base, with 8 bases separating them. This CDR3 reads CASSYSLPGTDTQYF. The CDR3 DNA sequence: TGTGCCAGCAGTTACTCCCTTCCGGGCACAGATACGCAGTATTTT.

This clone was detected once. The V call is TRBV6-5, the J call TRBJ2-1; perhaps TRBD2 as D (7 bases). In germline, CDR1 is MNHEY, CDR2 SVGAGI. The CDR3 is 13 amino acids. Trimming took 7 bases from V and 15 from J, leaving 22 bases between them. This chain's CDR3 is CASTINGLRGRFF. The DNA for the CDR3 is TGTGCCAGCACTATTAATGGCTTGCGGGGGCGGTTCTTC.

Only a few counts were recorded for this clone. The CDR3 DNA sequence: TGCGCCAGCAGCTTGGACAGGGACTATGGCTACACCTTC. Translating gives CASSLDRDYGYTF. The V and J genes are TRBV5-1 and TRBJ1-2, with D maybe TRBD1 (6 bases). This CDR3 has 13 amino acids. The V gene lost 0 bases and the J gene lost 3 bases, with 6 bases spanning the gap. Germline V gives CDR1 SGHRS, CDR2 YFSETQ.

The CDR3 sequence is CASSLVRSTGIEQYF. CDR3 nucleotides: TGCGCCAGCAGCTTGGTTCGTTCGACCGGGATCGAGCAGTACTTC. The V gene is TRBV5-1, the J gene TRBJ2-5, with a possible D match to TRBD2 (5 bases). The end of the DNA fits TRBJ2-7 better, so the J call may be wrong. Germline V gives CDR1 SGHRS, CDR2 YFSETQ. This CDR3 spans 15 amino acids.

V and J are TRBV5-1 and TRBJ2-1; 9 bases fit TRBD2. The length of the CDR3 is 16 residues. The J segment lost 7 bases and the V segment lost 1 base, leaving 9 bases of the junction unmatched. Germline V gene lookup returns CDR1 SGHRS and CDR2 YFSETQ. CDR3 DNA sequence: TGCGCCAGCAGCTTGACCGGGACTAGCTATGGGAATGAGCAGTTCTTC. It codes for CASSLTGTSYGNEQFF.

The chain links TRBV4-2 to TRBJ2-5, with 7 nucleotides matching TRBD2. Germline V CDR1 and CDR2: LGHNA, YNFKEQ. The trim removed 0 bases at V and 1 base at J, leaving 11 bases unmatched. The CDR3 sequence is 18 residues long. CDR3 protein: CASSQDPLPWEGQETQYF. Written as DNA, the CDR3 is TGTGCCAGCAGCCAAGACCCTCTCCCATGGGAGGGCCAAGAGACCCAGTACTTC.

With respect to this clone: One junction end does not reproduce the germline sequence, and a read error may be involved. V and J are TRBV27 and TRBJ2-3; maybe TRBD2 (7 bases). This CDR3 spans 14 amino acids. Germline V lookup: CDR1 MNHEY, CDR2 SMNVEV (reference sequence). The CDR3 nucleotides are TGTGCCAGCGGTTTGGCGGGGGCTGGAGATACGCAGTATTTT. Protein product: CASGLAGAGDTQYF.

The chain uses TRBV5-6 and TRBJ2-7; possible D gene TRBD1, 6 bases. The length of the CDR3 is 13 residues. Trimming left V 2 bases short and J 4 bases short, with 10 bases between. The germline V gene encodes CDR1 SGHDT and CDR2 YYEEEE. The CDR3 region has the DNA TGTGCCAGCAGCTTTGACAGGTATTACGAGCAGTACTTC. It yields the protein CASSFDRYYEQYF.